A selection of T cell receptor beta chains follows, all from one sample in a study of Graves' ophthalmopathy and Graves' hyperthyroidism. One entry per CDR3 protein, called by TCRdb with MiXCR from the multiplex PCR reads. The sample has hundreds of thousands of distinct CDR3 sequences, 22% seen once. Material: peripheral blood. These receptors were collected from a woman younger than 30 with stable Graves' hyperthyroidism. Some clones in this sample may be carry-over from other donors' samples. Both conserved end residues are part of each CDR3. Each record gives: V gene, D gene, J gene, clone size, CDR3 protein, CDR3 DNA. D genes are given only for firm matches. Size is stated for part of the rows, as once, few or many counts, or as a class when the clone is expanded.

TRBV20-1	NA	TRBJ1-5	NA	CSARDIAGGQPQHF	TGCAGTGCTAGAGATATTGCGGGGGGGCAGCCCCAGCATTTT
TRBV19	NA	TRBJ1-1	many	CASSKATATGSEAFF	TGTGCCAGTAGTAAGGCCACAGCAACGGGTTCCGAAGCTTTCTTT
TRBV7-8	NA	TRBJ2-7	NA	CASSLPAPIGEQYF	TGTGCCAGCAGCTTACCCGCCCCCATTGGCGAGCAGTACTTC
TRBV9	TRBD1	TRBJ2-7	many	CASSASGTGRYEQYF	TGTGCCAGCAGCGCTTCCGGGACAGGGAGATACGAGCAGTACTTC
TRBV10-1	NA	TRBJ2-5	NA	CASSPGGGSRETQYF	TGCGCCAGCAGCCCCGGTGGGGGGTCTCGGGAGACCCAGTACTTC
TRBV4-1	NA	TRBJ1-1	many	CASSTPDMNTEAFF	TGCGCCAGCTCAACTCCGGATATGAACACTGAAGCTTTCTTT
TRBV20-1	NA	TRBJ2-1	NA	CSARDGQADYNEQFF	TGCAGTGCTAGAGATGGGCAGGCGGACTACAATGAGCAGTTCTTC
TRBV28	TRBD2	TRBJ2-2	many	CASCKGLTNTGELFF	TGTGCCAGCTGCAAGGGACTAACGAACACCGGGGAGCTGTTTTTT
TRBV12-3/TRBV12-4	NA	TRBJ1-3	NA	CASMVVRTNSGNTIYF	TGTGCCAGCATGGTTGTTCGGACCAACTCTGGAAACACCATATATTTT
TRBV11-2	NA	TRBJ2-5	NA	CASSLFRQETKYF	TGTGCCAGCAGCTTATTTAGGCAAGAGACCAAGTACTTC
TRBV12-3/TRBV12-4	NA	TRBJ2-7	NA	CASSTELSYEQYF	TGTGCCAGCAGCACGGAGCTCTCCTACGAGCAGTACTTC